A single sample is the source of the 26 T cell receptor beta chains below, sequenced in a study of blood T cells in healthy people across ages. PCR was performed a second time for about 6 to 12 cycles using a sample-barcoded 5' primer and a J-beta primer mix. MiXCR was run by TCRdb on the 5' RACE reads, yielding one entry per CDR3 protein. This repertoire shows approximately 360,000 distinct CDR3 sequences, over 45% found once; its top ten account for under 60%. What was sequenced was blood. Receptor source: a man in his 60s in good health.

V and J are TRBV18 and TRBJ2-7; the D is unclear. CDR1 and CDR2 from the germline V gene are KGHSH and LQKENI. The CDR3 covers 14 residues. V shed 3 bases and J shed 0 bases, with 9 bases lying between them. The CDR3 loop reads CASSPLGASYEQYF. Written as DNA, the CDR3 is TGTGCCAGCTCACCCCTAGGAGCCTCCTACGAGCAGTACTTC.

The CDR3 loop reads CASSPPPRAGGYEQYF. The CDR3 region has the DNA TGTGCCAGCAGTCCTCCCCCGCGAGCGGGAGGGTACGAGCAGTACTTC. This chain links TRBV27 with TRBJ2-7; TRBD2 matches at 10 bases. The germline V gene has CDR1 MNHEY and CDR2 SMNVEV (reference sequence). There are 16 residues in the CDR3. Trimming removed 5 bases from V and 4 bases from J; junction bases left unmatched: 11.

The table lists this clonotype with a few counts. This chain connects TRBV3-1 to TRBJ2-5; D may match TRBD1 or TRBD2 (5 bases each). CDR1 LGHDT and CDR2 YNNKEL come from the germline V gene (reference sequence). Trimming cost V 1 base and J 2 bases, with 14 bases left between them. This CDR3 is built from 16 residues. The CDR3 spells CASSQGSGTSQETQYF. CDR3 in DNA: TGTGCCAGCAGCCAAGGTTCCGGGACGTCACAAGAGACCCAGTACTTC.

A remark on this clonotype: A much bigger clone sits one base away, suggesting this may be a read error. CDR3 protein: CTSSAGDGGYNEQFF. The CDR3 DNA sequence: TGTACCAGCAGTGCCGGAGATGGGGGGTACAATGAGCAGTTCTTC. The chain joins TRBV28 to TRBJ2-1, with a possible D match to TRBD2 (6 bases). The CDR3 runs 15 residues. CDR1 is MDHEN, CDR2 SYDVKM, per germline.

The chain employs TRBV20-1 and TRBJ2-3; 13 bases are shared with TRBD2. Germline loops: CDR1 DFQATT, CDR2 SNEGSKA (reference sequence). V shed 8 bases, J shed 5 bases, and the junction held 10 bases outside the gene matches. CDR3 length equals 15 residues. The CDR3 is CSRPITSGREDTQYF. The DNA of the CDR3 is TGCAGTAGGCCGATAACTAGCGGGAGGGAAGATACGCAGTATTTT.

This chain connects TRBV7-9 to TRBJ2-1; maybe TRBD1 (5 bases). The germline V gene has CDR1 SEHNR and CDR2 FQNEAQ (reference sequence). V lost 5 bases to trimming and J lost 9 bases, with 14 bases between them. CDR3 size: 13 residues. CDR3 coding DNA: TGTGCCAGCAGCGACAGTGTCGCGCGTGAGCAGTTCTTC. Translating gives CASSDSVAREQFF.

In this sample, this clonotype turned up once. The chain links TRBV2 to TRBJ2-1; 10 nucleotides line up with TRBD1. The CDR3 is 16 amino acids. V lost 10 bases, J lost 7 bases, and 16 bases stayed unmatched. CDR1 SNHLY and CDR2 FYNNEI come from the germline V gene. The CDR3 sequence is CAIGRSGTGVNNEQFF. The CDR3 DNA is TGTGCCATTGGGAGGTCCGGGACAGGGGTGAATAATGAGCAGTTCTTC.

V is TRBV2 and J is TRBJ2-1; the D gene could be TRBD1 or TRBD2 (5 bases each). The J call may be faulty, since TRBJ2-7 better matches the DNA end. Germline CDR1 reads SNHLY; CDR2 reads FYNNEI. The CDR3 contains 13 residues. This CDR3 is CASNDRGTHEQYF. The CDR3 DNA is TGTGCCAGCAATGACAGAGGGACCCACGAGCAGTACTTC.

CDR3: CASSYRLASSYNEQFF. The CDR3 DNA sequence: TGTGCCAGCAGTTACAGACTGGCGAGCTCCTACAATGAGCAGTTCTTC. The gene calls are TRBV6-5 and TRBJ2-1, with D unresolved. The V end lost 2 bases, the J end lost 0 bases, and 11 bases lay between the germline ends. In germline, CDR1 is MNHEY, CDR2 SVGAGI. This CDR3 spans 16 amino acids.

The J gene is TRBJ1-2, the V gene TRBV20-1; D might be TRBD1 (5 bases). The CDR3 length is 15 residues. Germline CDR1 reads DFQATT; CDR2 reads SNEGSKA (reference sequence). The V and J ends lost 0 bases and 7 bases respectively, with 18 bases between them. The CDR3 sequence: CSARDIDSSVCGYTF. For the CDR3, the DNA is TGCAGTGCTAGAGACATAGACAGTTCAGTGTGTGGCTACACCTTC.

V gene TRBV20-1 combines with J gene TRBJ2-5; D not resolved. CDR3 size: 13 residues. The germline CDR1 and CDR2 sequences are DFQATT and SNEGSKA (reference sequence). V lost 0 bases, J lost 4 bases, and 9 bases lay in between. The CDR3 spells CSAREPGLETQYF. CDR3 bases: TGCAGTGCTAGAGAGCCGGGTCTAGAGACCCAGTACTTC.

The sample holds many counts of this clonotype. This chain uses TRBV20-1 with TRBJ2-5, with D perhaps TRBD2 (7 bases). Germline loops: CDR1 DFQATT, CDR2 SNEGSKA (reference sequence). V was pared by 8 bases and J by 5 bases, with 18 bases between. The CDR3 length is 13 residues. The CDR3 spells CSPWGGGAETQYF. CDR3 bases: TGCAGTCCTTGGGGAGGGGGGGCGGAGACCCAGTACTTC.

The CDR3 protein is CASSQGGRLSAFF. Written as DNA, the CDR3 is TGTGCCAGCAGCCAAGGGGGCAGGCTCTCGGCTTTCTTT. The V call is TRBV3-1, the J call TRBJ1-1; D may be TRBD1 (5 bases). The V gene's germline CDR1 is LGHDT and CDR2 YNNKEL (reference sequence). The CDR3 contains 13 residues. The ends were cut back, 1 base at V and 11 bases at J, with 14 bases in the middle.

This clonotype came up once. V gene TRBV28 combines with J gene TRBJ2-7; D might be TRBD1 (6 bases). The CDR3 contains 14 residues. Germline V lookup: CDR1 MDHEN, CDR2 SYDVKM. The ends were cut back, 5 bases at V and 2 bases at J, with 13 bases in the middle. The CDR3 sequence: CASSTSRGTYEQYF. The CDR3 DNA reads TGTGCCAGCAGTACGAGCAGGGGTACCTACGAGCAGTACTTC. The full variable domain, with the rest looked up from reference TRBV28 and TRBJ2-7, is DVKVTQSSRYLVKRTGEKVFLECVQDMDHENMFWYRQDPGLGLRLIYFSYDVKMKEKGDIPEGYSVSREKKERFSLILESASTNQTSMYLCASSTSRGTYEQYFGPGTRLTVT.

There are many counts of this clonotype. This sequence joins TRBV7-2 and TRBJ2-5; maybe TRBD2 (6 bases). Trimming cost V 3 bases and J 5 bases, with 13 bases left between them. This CDR3 region has 14 residues. Germline V gene sequence: CDR1 SGHTA, CDR2 FQGNSA. CDR3 sequence reads: CASSFWGVKETQYF. The CDR3 bases are TGTGCCAGCAGCTTTTGGGGGGTCAAGGAGACCCAGTACTTC.

This chain joins TRBV12-3 or TRBV12-4 and TRBJ2-1; 9 nucleotides match TRBD2. This CDR3 has 15 amino acids. The trim removed 2 bases at V and 9 bases at J, leaving 8 bases unmatched. The CDR3 loop reads CASSLSGLAGSEQFF. The CDR3 bases are TGTGCCAGCAGTTTAAGTGGGCTAGCGGGGAGTGAGCAGTTCTTC.

A few counts support this clonotype. The chain uses TRBV10-3 and TRBJ1-2; 8 bases map to TRBD1. CDR1 is ENHRY, CDR2 SYGVKD, per germline. V trimming: 10 bases; J trimming: 8 bases; junction bases outside the gene matches: 9. There are 12 residues in the CDR3. CDR3 sequence (DNA): TGTGCCACGGGGACAGGCCGCGGCGGCTACACCTTC. Protein sequence: CATGTGRGGYTF.

The rearrangement uses TRBV7-9 and TRBJ2-4; the D is unclear. The DNA end lines up better with TRBJ2-7; the J call may be wrong. Germline V gene data show CDR1 as SEHNR and CDR2 as FQNEAQ (reference sequence). This CDR3 spans 16 amino acids. Here the CDR3 DNA reads TGTGCCAGCAGCCAAGATTTTGGCCAGGAAGGGAACGAGCAGTACTTC. Translating gives CASSQDFGQEGNEQYF.

The V gene is TRBV20-1, the J gene TRBJ2-3; 9 positions agree with TRBD2. V shed 7 bases, J shed 2 bases, and the junction held 4 bases outside the gene matches. This CDR3 contains 13 residues. Looked up from germline, CDR1 is DFQATT and CDR2 is SNEGSKA (reference sequence). CDR3 in DNA: TGCAGTGTGGCGGGGGGGTCCACAGATACGCAGTATTTT. Its translation is CSVAGGSTDTQYF.

This clonotype was found many times. The chain employs TRBV28 and TRBJ1-2; TRBD1 is a possible D gene (6 bases). The CDR3 is 14 residues long. Germline V gives CDR1 MDHEN, CDR2 SYDVKM. V was cut by 4 bases and J by 0 bases, with 9 bases left in between. CDR3 DNA sequence: TGTGCCAGCAGTTCGACAGGTACTAACTATGGCTACACCTTC. Protein: CASSSTGTNYGYTF.

This chain joins TRBV28 and TRBJ2-1; 9 bases match TRBD2. Germline-derived CDR1 and CDR2 are MDHEN and SYDVKM. This CDR3 has 16 amino acids. Germline trimming cut 7 bases from V and 8 bases from J; bases unmatched to any gene: 15. CDR3 coding DNA: TGTGCCAGCACCTCTGCGGCTAGCGGGAAGCGGCATGAGCAGTTCTTC. It translates to CASTSAASGKRHEQFF.

The J gene is TRBJ2-3, the V gene TRBV4-2, with TRBD1 matching 9 bases. J gave up 11 bases and V 0 bases, and 12 bases lay outside the gene matches. Germline values: CDR1 LGHNA, CDR2 YNFKEQ. This CDR3 region has 16 residues. The CDR3 bases are TGTGCCAGCAGCCAAGATCCCGCGGGACAGGGCTACGAGCAGTATTTT. This gives the protein CASSQDPAGQGYEQYF.

The J gene is TRBJ2-7, the V gene TRBV12-5, with 7 bases fitting TRBD1. This CDR3 contains 14 residues. V lost 2 bases to trimming and J lost 6 bases; unmatched junction nucleotides: 7. Per the germline V gene, CDR1 is LGHNT and CDR2 is FRNRAP. The CDR3 DNA follows: TGTGCTAGTGGTTTGACCGGGACAGTCGGCGAGCAGTACTTC. Translated: CASGLTGTVGEQYF.

V and J are TRBV5-1 and TRBJ1-5, with unresolved D. The CDR3 length is 13 residues. With 3 bases removed from V and 7 bases from J, the gap between germline ends came to 11 bases. The germline V gene has CDR1 SGHRS and CDR2 YFSETQ. CDR3 protein: CASSWDGGQPQHF. The CDR3 DNA reads as TGCGCCAGCAGCTGGGATGGCGGACAGCCCCAGCATTTT.

DNA for the CDR3: TGTGCCAGCAGCTTAGTAAGAACAGTAGAGACCCAGTACTTC. This sequence encodes CASSLVRTVETQYF. The J gene is TRBJ2-5, the V gene TRBV7-2; D remains ambiguous. Trimming left V 1 base short and J 4 bases short, with 10 bases between. Per the germline V gene, CDR1 is SGHTA and CDR2 is FQGNSA. The CDR3 contains 14 residues.

V gene TRBV20-1 combines with J gene TRBJ2-1; D is possibly TRBD2 (6 bases). The CDR3 length is 16 residues. The germline CDR1 and CDR2 sequences are DFQATT and SNEGSKA (reference sequence). V was trimmed by 5 bases and J by 4 bases, leaving 21 bases between them. The CDR3: CSAGNLLAGFYNEQFF. In DNA, the CDR3 is TGCAGTGCTGGGAACTTGTTGGCGGGGTTTTACAATGAGCAGTTCTTC.